Following are 13 T cell receptor beta chains from one sample sequenced in a study of T-cell memory formation after mild COVID-19. TCRdb itself ran the 5' RACE reads through MiXCR, one entry per CDR3 protein. The sample consists of around 530,000 distinct CDR3 sequences, less than 25% of them appearing once. Sequencing used PBMCs or a T cell subset sorted from them (not recorded which). Receptors were obtained from an adult woman who had mild COVID-19 (a few samples of this study predate the infection). Cell type and time point are not known.

The rearrangement uses TRBV29-1 and TRBJ1-2, with a weak D call TRBD1 (5 bases). Germline loops: CDR1 SQVTM, CDR2 ANQGSEA. Trimming cost V 6 bases and J 7 bases, with 18 bases left between them. This CDR3 has 13 residues. The CDR3 sequence: CSVAAGRGSGYTF. CDR3 nucleotide sequence: TGCAGCGTCGCCGCAGGGAGAGGGTCTGGCTACACCTTC.

This clonotype occurred a few times. This chain uses TRBV7-9 with TRBJ1-2; D gene uncertain. This CDR3 contains 14 residues. The ends were cut back, 6 bases at V and 4 bases at J, with 15 bases in the middle. The germline gives CDR1 SEHNR, CDR2 FQNEAQ (reference sequence). CDR3 in amino acids: CASSKGTVSYGYTF. For the CDR3, the DNA is TGTGCCAGCAGTAAGGGTACAGTGTCCTATGGCTACACCTTC.

This clonotype was seen more than once but under ten times. The chain joins TRBV29-1 to TRBJ2-1; D perhaps matches TRBD2 (5 bases). The CDR3 contains 13 residues. Germline V CDR1 and CDR2: SQVTM, ANQGSEA. Between the trimmed V and J ends, which lost 5 bases and 5 bases, there was a span of 13 bases. The CDR3 sequence: CSVRILGDNEQFF. In nucleotides, the CDR3 is TGCAGCGTTAGAATCCTCGGGGACAATGAGCAGTTCTTC.

The chain couples TRBV7-6 to TRBJ1-1; D is ambiguous. Trimming took 2 bases from V and 5 from J, leaving 9 bases between them. CDR3 length equals 13 residues. Germline V gene data show CDR1 as SGHVS and CDR2 as FNYEAQ. CDR3 region: CASSLLSRTEAFF. The DNA of the CDR3 is TGTGCCAGCAGCTTACTCTCCAGGACTGAAGCTTTCTTT.

In this sample, this clonotype turned up a few times. The chain employs TRBV30 and TRBJ2-7; D gene unclear. From germline, CDR1 is GTSNPN and CDR2 SVGIG (reference sequence). The CDR3 has 15 amino acids. V was cut by 3 bases and J by 1 base, with 16 bases left in between. This chain's CDR3 is CAWSAELGPSYEQYF. DNA for the CDR3: TGTGCCTGGAGCGCTGAACTCGGGCCATCCTACGAGCAGTACTTC.

In its sample, this clonotype was seen a few times. The rearrangement links TRBV20-1 to TRBJ2-1; 10 nucleotides agree with TRBD2. This CDR3 has 14 amino acids. Trimming removed 6 bases from V and 5 bases from J; junction bases left unmatched: 7. Germline loops: CDR1 DFQATT, CDR2 SNEGSKA (reference sequence). As DNA, the CDR3 is TGCAGTGCCCAAAGCGGGAGGGTCAACAATGAGCAGTTCTTC. Its protein product is CSAQSGRVNNEQFF.

This clonotype was seen only a few times. The rearrangement uses TRBV7-9 and TRBJ2-3, with D possibly being TRBD2 (6 bases). Germline loops: CDR1 SEHNR, CDR2 FQNEAQ (reference sequence). Trimming removed 4 bases at V and 2 bases at J, with 13 bases between. This CDR3 spans 15 amino acids. The CDR3 reads CASSSPWGDTDTQYF. CDR3 nucleotide sequence: TGTGCCAGCAGCTCCCCCTGGGGGGACACAGATACGCAGTATTTT.

In this sample, this clonotype turned up a few times. CDR3 sequence reads: CASSSTGATTDTQYF. CDR3 bases: TGTGCCAGCAGCTCGACAGGCGCTACGACAGATACGCAGTATTTT. The chain has TRBV7-2 and TRBJ2-3, with D perhaps matching TRBD1 (6 bases). The germline CDR1 and CDR2 sequences are SGHTA and FQGNSA. The CDR3 has 15 amino acids. V was pared by 4 bases and J by 3 bases, with 14 bases between.

The rearrangement joins TRBV16 to TRBJ1-5, with D uncertain. Trimming stripped 2 bases from V and 5 bases from J, with 4 bases between. The CDR3 is made up of 12 amino acids. The germline V gene has CDR1 KGHSY and CDR2 FQNENV. CDR3 nucleotides: TGTGCCAGCAGCCAACCACATCAGCCCCAGCATTTT. Its translation: CASSQPHQPQHF.

This clonotype has more than one count but fewer than ten. The chain has TRBV9 and TRBJ2-7; 8 bases agree with TRBD1. The germline CDR1 and CDR2 sequences are SGDLS and YYNGEE. This CDR3 is 16 amino acids long. Unmatched junction bases numbered 9, after V lost 4 bases and J lost 0 bases. The chain's CDR3 is CASSNPKTGDSYEQYF. DNA for the CDR3: TGTGCCAGCAGCAACCCGAAGACAGGGGACTCCTACGAGCAGTACTTC.

This clonotype was counted a single time. The gene calls are TRBV6-5 and TRBJ2-2; maybe TRBD2 (7 bases). From germline, CDR1 is MNHEY and CDR2 SVGAGI. The CDR3 totals 15 residues. Between the trimmed V and J ends, which lost 2 bases and 7 bases, there was a span of 14 bases. The CDR3 nucleotides are TGTGCCAGCAGTTACGTAGGGGGGGGCGACGGGGAGCTGTTTTTT. Translating gives CASSYVGGGDGELFF.

The J gene is TRBJ1-6, the V gene TRBV7-9, with 9 bases that match TRBD1. V lost 4 bases to trimming and J lost 7 bases; unmatched junction nucleotides: 8. The CDR3 runs to 16 residues. CDR1 SEHNR and CDR2 FQNEAQ come from the germline V gene (reference sequence). The CDR3: CASSSGTGTSNSPLHF. CDR3 DNA: TGTGCCAGCAGCTCAGGGACAGGGACAAGCAATTCACCCCTCCACTTT.

This clonotype was counted between two and nine times. The gene calls are TRBV7-9 and TRBJ2-1, with D tentatively TRBD2 (6 bases). Deletions cut 3 bases from V and 7 bases from J, with 16 bases between. The CDR3 loop spans 15 amino acids. CDR1 is SEHNR and CDR2 is FQNEAQ in the germline V gene (reference sequence). In DNA, the CDR3 is TGTGCCAGCAGCTTGGTCCGGGACTTACCAAATGAGCAGTTCTTC. Protein product: CASSLVRDLPNEQFF.